The rows below give T cell receptor beta chains drawn from one sample of a study of identical twins. MiXCR was run by TCRdb on the 5' RACE reads, yielding one entry per CDR3 protein. The table records about 530,000 distinct CDR3 sequences, about 22% of them present only once. This sample was shared with a second study, whose subject was yellow fever vaccine responses in identical twins.

The sample was CD4+ T cells sorted from blood. The receptors here all came from a woman younger than 35 in good health. The conserved cysteine and the conserved F or W are not part of the CDR3 here. A D gene is named only where the DNA matches it firmly.

TRBV7-2	TRBJ1-2	NA	ASTWGGNYGYT
TRBV5-1	TRBJ2-7	TRBD1	ASSVLPGTVNSYEQY
TRBV10-3	TRBJ2-5	NA	AISEIDSYLRETQY
TRBV4-1	TRBJ2-1	NA	ASSQSSGSTPLREQF
TRBV5-6	TRBJ2-1	NA	ASSPVAGNEQF
TRBV5-6	TRBJ2-7	TRBD1	ASSAKSLGTAISYEQY
TRBV28	TRBJ1-2	NA	ASTPEARYGYT
TRBV20-1	TRBJ2-5	NA	SARVWGAVETQY
TRBV6-6	TRBJ2-1	NA	ASSWRQAEQF
TRBV7-3	TRBJ2-1	TRBD2	ASSRFAAGVRNEQF
TRBV12-3/TRBV12-4	TRBJ1-5	NA	ASSDAFSNQPQH
TRBV23-1	TRBJ1-6	NA	ASSHPPPLH
TRBV20-1	TRBJ2-5	NA	SAAGRETQY
TRBV6-1	TRBJ2-7	NA	ASSEVADEQY
TRBV19	TRBJ2-1	NA	ASSISAGDGMRTEQF
TRBV6-1	TRBJ1-2	NA	ASRRGEAGYT
TRBV2	TRBJ2-7	TRBD1	ASTVTGDHEQY
TRBV27	TRBJ1-6	TRBD1	ASSTGQVGNSPLH
TRBV12-3/TRBV12-4	TRBJ2-7	NA	ASSGGGSNSYEQY
TRBV12-3/TRBV12-4	TRBJ2-2	TRBD1	ASSLVRTGTTGELF
TRBV5-1	TRBJ1-2	TRBD1	ASSPATGGIYGYT
TRBV20-1	TRBJ2-4	TRBD2	SARVSSGGPWAKNIQY
TRBV10-3	TRBJ2-3	TRBD2	AISAGLAGGTADTQY
TRBV6-1	TRBJ2-1	TRBD2	ASSTGLAGGASGQF
TRBV28	TRBJ2-3	NA	ATGTTDTQY
TRBV7-2	TRBJ2-1	TRBD2	ASRETSAYNEQF
TRBV5-1	TRBJ2-1	TRBD1	ASRPPGTGYNVQF
TRBV5-6	TRBJ2-6	NA	ASSLVGKSGANVLT
TRBV12-3/TRBV12-4	TRBJ1-5	NA	ASRTGRRDQPQH
TRBV21-1	TRBJ2-2	NA	ASSKSPSGGPNTGELF
TRBV20-1	TRBJ1-6	TRBD1	SASKQGVGSPLH
TRBV10-1	TRBJ2-2	NA	ASSESRDGELF
TRBV27	TRBJ2-4	TRBD2	ASSFSGGIQY
TRBV14	TRBJ2-2	NA	ASSQFSRAGELF
TRBV6-9	TRBJ1-1	TRBD1	ASSKWDRDMNTEAF
TRBV12-3/TRBV12-4	TRBJ2-5	NA	ASSFAGPGKAQY
TRBV28	TRBJ1-5	NA	ASSWVSNQPQH
TRBV10-3	TRBJ2-1	TRBD2	AISAIGGSSYNEQF
TRBV20-1	TRBJ2-7	TRBD2	SARPLGLAGVYEQY
TRBV5-6	TRBJ2-3	NA	ASSFTTSTDTQY
TRBV12-3/TRBV12-4	TRBJ1-4	TRBD1	ASTQGIPNEKLF
TRBV20-1	TRBJ2-3	TRBD2	SGENPAGGPGSQY
TRBV7-9	TRBJ2-4	NA	ASSLAPGLPQNIQY
TRBV28	TRBJ2-1	TRBD2	ASSLLLAGGSEQF
TRBV4-2	TRBJ2-5	NA	ASSQDRIQAQY
TRBV2	TRBJ1-2	NA	ASTLGSNYGYT
TRBV3-1	TRBJ1-6	NA	ASGHTNSPLH
TRBV18	TRBJ2-7	NA	ASSPAGLGYEQY
TRBV18	TRBJ2-6	TRBD1	ASSTGIGGVPGANVLT
TRBV12-3/TRBV12-4	TRBJ2-5	NA	ASSFIEETQY